This TCR beta chain originates from a study of cytomegalovirus exposure and HLA in healthy donors. General study points: Previous analysis showed most TCR beta V segments were productive about 90% or about 30% of the time. It was in a later analysis that TCR association rates were seen to vary by HLA locus, highest for DRB1 and lowest for HLA-C. Rarity marked most TCR sequences, yet some public TCRs occurred in many donors.

Trimming at V came to 7 bases and at J to 3 bases, leaving 8 bases not matched to a gene. This CDR3 has 13 amino acids. Germline V gene sequence: CDR1 SQVTM, CDR2 ANQGSEA. Amplification used 60 Vbeta primers and 13 Jbeta primers. Sequenced by immunoSEQ multiplex PCR; TCRdb stores in-frame clones only, minus some. The table has about 130,000 clones, roughly 82% seen once; the top ten hold about 1.2%. Notes on this clone: Its antigen is still unknown.

This clonotype originated in a boy younger than 18 in good health and CMV-seronegative. The V call is TRBV29-1, the J call TRBJ2-7, with 8 bases aligning to TRBD1. The sequenced sample consisted of PBMCs. The CDR3 spells CSADEGTGYEQYF. The CDR3 nucleotides are TGCAGCGCTGACGAGGGGACAGGCTACGAGCAGTACTTC.